The rows below give T cell receptor beta chains drawn from one sample of a study of human T cells and chemical hapten exposure. Each CDR3 protein gets one entry after TCRdb re-called the RACE reads with MiXCR. The sample lists about 92,000 distinct CDR3 sequences, 8% to 10% occurring once. The starting material was whole blood, obtained in connection with sensitization to the hapten diphenylcyclopropenone (DPC). Receptors were obtained from a woman aged 35 to 49 with alopecia areata. Some clones in this sample may be carry-over from other donors' samples. Both conserved end residues are part of each CDR3. D genes are given only for firm matches. Clone size, where shown, is once, few, many, or a class for clones that have expanded.

d_gene: -; j_gene: TRBJ2-5; v_gene: TRBV11-2; abundance: many; CDR3aa: CASSSRLVQKETQYF; CDR3nt: TGTGCCAGCAGCTCTCGATTAGTCCAGAAAGAGACCCAGTACTTC
d_gene: -; j_gene: TRBJ2-5; v_gene: TRBV10-2; abundance: many; CDR3aa: CASTRLGETQYF; CDR3nt: TGCGCCAGCACCAGACTAGGAGAGACCCAGTACTTC
d_gene: TRBD1; j_gene: TRBJ2-1; v_gene: TRBV7-2; abundance: -; CDR3aa: CASRWTGLIDEQFF; CDR3nt: TGTGCCAGCAGGTGGACAGGCCTGATCGATGAGCAGTTCTTC
d_gene: -; j_gene: TRBJ1-3; v_gene: TRBV6-6; abundance: many; CDR3aa: CASSYTTDTGGGGGNTIYF; CDR3nt: TGTGCCAGCAGTTACACGACAGATACCGGTGGGGGTGGTGGAAACACCATATATTTT
d_gene: -; j_gene: TRBJ1-1; v_gene: TRBV14; abundance: many; CDR3aa: CASSQLTYAEAFF; CDR3nt: TGTGCCAGCAGCCAGCTGACGTATGCTGAAGCTTTCTTT
d_gene: TRBD2; j_gene: TRBJ2-1; v_gene: TRBV11-2; abundance: few; CDR3aa: CASSFLASGIYEQFF; CDR3nt: TGTGCCAGCAGCTTCCTGGCTAGCGGGATATATGAGCAGTTCTTC
d_gene: TRBD1; j_gene: TRBJ1-1; v_gene: TRBV2; abundance: many; CDR3aa: CASRLQGSEAEAFF; CDR3nt: TGTGCCAGCAGGCTACAGGGGAGTGAGGCTGAAGCTTTCTTT
d_gene: TRBD2; j_gene: TRBJ2-3; v_gene: TRBV20-1; abundance: -; CDR3aa: CSARAMGGGAADTQYF; CDR3nt: TGCAGTGCTAGGGCAATGGGCGGGGGGGCGGCAGATACGCAGTATTTT
d_gene: TRBD1; j_gene: TRBJ1-6; v_gene: TRBV12-3/TRBV12-4; abundance: many; CDR3aa: CASSWGQGPNSPLHF; CDR3nt: TGTGCCAGCAGTTGGGGACAGGGTCCTAATTCACCCCTCCACTTT
d_gene: TRBD1; j_gene: TRBJ2-1; v_gene: TRBV7-2; abundance: many; CDR3aa: CASSLDTGVKQFF; CDR3nt: TGTGCCAGCAGCTTGGACACAGGGGTTAAGCAGTTCTTC
d_gene: -; j_gene: TRBJ1-3; v_gene: TRBV7-9; abundance: many; CDR3aa: CASSRGPRSGNTIYF; CDR3nt: TGTGCCAGCAGCAGAGGACCGCGCTCTGGAAACACCATATATTTT
d_gene: TRBD1; j_gene: TRBJ2-7; v_gene: TRBV5-1; abundance: few; CDR3aa: CASSLEGQGVNEQYF; CDR3nt: TGCGCCAGCAGCTTGGAGGGACAGGGAGTGAACGAGCAGTACTTC
d_gene: TRBD2; j_gene: TRBJ2-2; v_gene: TRBV6-2/TRBV6-3; abundance: many; CDR3aa: CASSYPFGLAGALTGELFF; CDR3nt: TGTGCCAGCAGTTACCCCTTCGGACTAGCGGGGGCCCTAACCGGGGAGCTGTTTTTT
d_gene: -; j_gene: TRBJ1-1; v_gene: TRBV5-1; abundance: -; CDR3aa: CASSLLRTNTEAFF; CDR3nt: TGCGCCAGCAGCTTATTACGGACGAACACTGAAGCTTTCTTT
d_gene: -; j_gene: TRBJ2-5; v_gene: TRBV11-2; abundance: many; CDR3aa: CASSLVDQQETQYF; CDR3nt: TGTGCCAGCAGCTTAGTAGACCAGCAAGAGACCCAGTACTTC
d_gene: -; j_gene: TRBJ1-2; v_gene: TRBV20-1; abundance: many; CDR3aa: CSVGGAPYGYTF; CDR3nt: TGCAGTGTGGGCGGGGCACCCTATGGCTACACCTTC
d_gene: TRBD1; j_gene: TRBJ2-7; v_gene: TRBV6-6; abundance: few; CDR3aa: CASSLGQGALGEQYF; CDR3nt: TGTGCCAGCAGCCTGGGACAGGGGGCGCTGGGGGAGCAGTACTTC
d_gene: -; j_gene: TRBJ1-1; v_gene: TRBV6-5; abundance: many; CDR3aa: CASSYGNMNTEAFF; CDR3nt: TGTGCCAGCAGTTACGGGAACATGAACACTGAAGCTTTCTTT
d_gene: -; j_gene: TRBJ1-2; v_gene: TRBV24-1; abundance: many; CDR3aa: CATSDLGATGTYGYTF; CDR3nt: TGTGCCACCAGTGATTTGGGCGCGACAGGCACCTATGGCTACACCTTC
d_gene: -; j_gene: TRBJ2-7; v_gene: TRBV5-1; abundance: many; CDR3aa: CASSSAIGEQYF; CDR3nt: TGCGCCAGCAGCTCCGCTATTGGCGAGCAGTACTTC
d_gene: -; j_gene: TRBJ2-5; v_gene: TRBV29-1; abundance: few; CDR3aa: CSVEEVRGGQETQYF; CDR3nt: TGCAGCGTTGAAGAAGTCAGGGGGGGTCAAGAGACCCAGTACTTC
d_gene: -; j_gene: TRBJ1-1; v_gene: TRBV11-3; abundance: many; CDR3aa: CASSFGTSTEAFF; CDR3nt: TGTGCCAGCAGCTTCGGGACTTCCACTGAAGCTTTCTTT
d_gene: TRBD2; j_gene: TRBJ2-1; v_gene: TRBV4-2; abundance: -; CDR3aa: CASSQVSGGASDEQFF; CDR3nt: TGTGCCAGCAGCCAAGTTAGCGGGGGGGCGAGCGATGAGCAGTTCTTC
d_gene: -; j_gene: TRBJ2-1; v_gene: TRBV18; abundance: many; CDR3aa: CASSFVFGTEGSEQFF; CDR3nt: TGTGCCAGCTCTTTTGTCTTTGGGACTGAGGGCAGTGAGCAGTTCTTC
d_gene: TRBD1; j_gene: TRBJ2-1; v_gene: TRBV12-3/TRBV12-4; abundance: few; CDR3aa: CASSPWTGGVTYNEQFF; CDR3nt: TGTGCCAGCAGTCCCTGGACAGGGGGGGTAACCTACAATGAGCAGTTCTTC
d_gene: -; j_gene: TRBJ2-3; v_gene: TRBV18; abundance: few; CDR3aa: CASSPLYTSDTQYF; CDR3nt: TGTGCCAGCTCACCTTTATACACGTCCGATACGCAGTATTTT
d_gene: TRBD2; j_gene: TRBJ2-1; v_gene: TRBV6-5; abundance: -; CDR3aa: CASRRTAGESYNEQFF; CDR3nt: TGTGCCAGCAGGAGGACAGCGGGGGAGTCCTACAATGAGCAGTTCTTC
d_gene: TRBD2; j_gene: TRBJ2-7; v_gene: TRBV12-3/TRBV12-4; abundance: -; CDR3aa: CASSFGGRGHEQYF; CDR3nt: TGTGCCAGCAGTTTTGGGGGGAGGGGACACGAGCAGTACTTC
d_gene: -; j_gene: TRBJ2-2; v_gene: TRBV2; abundance: many; CDR3aa: CASIRGPGPTGELFF; CDR3nt: TGTGCCAGCATCCGGGGGCCGGGCCCCACCGGGGAGCTGTTTTTT
d_gene: -; j_gene: TRBJ2-2; v_gene: TRBV6-6; abundance: many; CDR3aa: CASNPRVNTGELFF; CDR3nt: TGTGCCAGCAATCCGCGGGTAAACACCGGGGAGCTGTTTTTT
d_gene: TRBD2; j_gene: TRBJ2-3; v_gene: TRBV5-5; abundance: many; CDR3aa: CASSLRERGPDTQYF; CDR3nt: TGTGCCAGCAGCTTGCGGGAGCGGGGGCCAGATACGCAGTATTTT
d_gene: -; j_gene: TRBJ1-1; v_gene: TRBV6-2/TRBV6-3; abundance: -; CDR3aa: CASSYWGAEAFF; CDR3nt: TGTGCCAGCAGTTACTGGGGGGCTGAAGCTTTCTTT
d_gene: -; j_gene: TRBJ2-2; v_gene: TRBV20-1; abundance: -; CDR3aa: CSASSPSGELFF; CDR3nt: TGCAGTGCTAGCAGCCCATCCGGGGAGCTGTTTTTT
d_gene: TRBD2; j_gene: TRBJ2-7; v_gene: TRBV5-1; abundance: few; CDR3aa: CASSLWPGAPPTGGDEQYF; CDR3nt: TGCGCCAGCAGCTTGTGGCCAGGGGCTCCGCCGACCGGGGGGGACGAGCAGTACTTC
d_gene: TRBD1; j_gene: TRBJ2-7; v_gene: TRBV7-2; abundance: many; CDR3aa: CASRIAGTGPEGGSYEQYF; CDR3nt: TGTGCCAGCAGGATCGCCGGGACAGGTCCCGAAGGAGGCTCCTACGAGCAGTACTTC
d_gene: -; j_gene: TRBJ2-1; v_gene: TRBV19; abundance: -; CDR3aa: CASSSGQSSSYNEQFF; CDR3nt: TGTGCCAGTAGTAGTGGACAGTCGAGCTCCTACAATGAGCAGTTCTTC
d_gene: -; j_gene: TRBJ2-5; v_gene: TRBV5-1; abundance: many; CDR3aa: CASSPGPPGGETQYF; CDR3nt: TGCGCCAGCAGCCCGGGGCCCCCGGGTGGAGAGACCCAGTACTTC
d_gene: -; j_gene: TRBJ2-3; v_gene: TRBV7-2; abundance: -; CDR3aa: CASTLGGGADTQYF; CDR3nt: TGTGCCAGCACCCTGGGAGGGGGGGCAGATACGCAGTATTTT
d_gene: -; j_gene: TRBJ2-1; v_gene: TRBV4-2; abundance: few; CDR3aa: CASSQDFTGGNEQFF; CDR3nt: TGTGCCAGCAGCCAAGATTTCACAGGAGGCAATGAGCAGTTCTTC
d_gene: -; j_gene: TRBJ1-2; v_gene: TRBV6-2/TRBV6-3; abundance: few; CDR3aa: CASSYSNLADPRGGYTF; CDR3nt: TGTGCCAGCAGTTACTCGAATCTGGCGGACCCTAGGGGCGGCTACACCTTC
d_gene: -; j_gene: TRBJ2-3; v_gene: TRBV27; abundance: -; CDR3aa: CASRGVTDTQYF; CDR3nt: TGTGCCAGCAGGGGAGTCACAGATACGCAGTATTTT
d_gene: -; j_gene: TRBJ2-2; v_gene: TRBV4-3; abundance: -; CDR3aa: CASSLFGENTGELFF; CDR3nt: TGCGCCAGCAGCCTATTCGGGGAGAACACCGGGGAGCTGTTTTTT
d_gene: -; j_gene: TRBJ1-1; v_gene: TRBV18; abundance: few; CDR3aa: CASSPSPTRVGTEAFF; CDR3nt: TGTGCCAGCTCACCTTCCCCCACCCGGGTTGGGACTGAAGCTTTCTTT
d_gene: TRBD1; j_gene: TRBJ1-1; v_gene: TRBV6-2/TRBV6-3; abundance: many; CDR3aa: CASSYYDRGGEAFF; CDR3nt: TGTGCCAGCAGTTATTATGACAGGGGTGGTGAAGCTTTCTTT
d_gene: TRBD2; j_gene: TRBJ2-7; v_gene: TRBV4-2; abundance: many; CDR3aa: CASSPTSGGAREQYF; CDR3nt: TGTGCCAGCAGCCCTACTAGCGGGGGGGCGAGGGAGCAGTACTTC
d_gene: TRBD1; j_gene: TRBJ1-1; v_gene: TRBV6-1; abundance: many; CDR3aa: CASTRQGMNTEAFF; CDR3nt: TGTGCCAGCACCCGACAGGGCATGAACACTGAAGCTTTCTTT
d_gene: -; j_gene: TRBJ1-2; v_gene: TRBV10-3; abundance: few; CDR3aa: CAISDQGRANYGYTF; CDR3nt: TGTGCCATCAGTGATCAGGGTAGAGCTAACTATGGCTACACCTTC
d_gene: TRBD1; j_gene: TRBJ1-3; v_gene: TRBV6-6; abundance: few; CDR3aa: CASSVLGQVNTIYF; CDR3nt: TGTGCCAGCAGTGTACTGGGACAGGTCAACACCATATATTTT
d_gene: -; j_gene: TRBJ1-2; v_gene: TRBV29-1; abundance: many; CDR3aa: CSVEVSFRVDGYTF; CDR3nt: TGCAGCGTTGAAGTTTCCTTCAGAGTTGATGGCTACACCTTC
d_gene: -; j_gene: TRBJ2-3; v_gene: TRBV7-9; abundance: -; CDR3aa: CASSLFGVQTDTQYF; CDR3nt: TGTGCCAGCAGCTTATTCGGGGTCCAAACAGATACGCAGTATTTT
d_gene: -; j_gene: TRBJ2-3; v_gene: TRBV30; abundance: many; CDR3aa: CAWNSGFSTDTQYF; CDR3nt: TGTGCCTGGAACAGCGGCTTTAGCACAGATACGCAGTATTTT
d_gene: -; j_gene: TRBJ2-3; v_gene: TRBV2; abundance: once; CDR3aa: CASSRTSLRADTQYF; CDR3nt: TGTGCCAGCAGCCGGACTTCCCTAAGGGCAGATACGCAGTATTTT
d_gene: -; j_gene: TRBJ1-5; v_gene: TRBV6-2/TRBV6-3; abundance: -; CDR3aa: CASSYGWQPQHF; CDR3nt: TGTGCCAGCAGTTACGGGTGGCAGCCCCAGCATTTT
d_gene: -; j_gene: TRBJ1-1; v_gene: TRBV9; abundance: many; CDR3aa: CASSGDWGGTEAFF; CDR3nt: TGTGCCAGCAGCGGAGATTGGGGGGGCACTGAAGCTTTCTTT
d_gene: -; j_gene: TRBJ2-2; v_gene: TRBV28; abundance: few; CDR3aa: CASSFERANTGELFF; CDR3nt: TGTGCCAGCAGTTTCGAGCGGGCAAACACCGGGGAGCTGTTTTTT